This passage covers 3 T cell receptor beta chains from one sample sequenced in a study of blood T cell repertoires in COVID-19. The assay was immunoSEQ multiplex PCR, and TCRdb's table has in-frame clones only and misses some. The table lists around 230,000 clones, around four fifths of them singletons. The sample comprised peripheral blood. Source of these receptors: a woman in her seventies with active or convalescent COVID-19.

The chain recombines TRBV5-1 with TRBJ2-3, with 8 bases identical to TRBD1. The CDR3 has 12 amino acids. V gave up 5 bases and J gave up 4 bases; unmatched junction bases: 0. Looked up from germline, CDR1 is SGHRS and CDR2 is YFSETQ. This CDR3 reads CASRTGADTQYF. The CDR3 region has the DNA TGCGCCAGCAGGACAGGGGCAGATACGCAGTATTTT.

Remarks on this clone: At one of its ends the junction is not consistent with the germline gene, which may arise from a read error. The rearrangement links TRBV28 to TRBJ1-1; 9 bases are shared with TRBD1. The length of the CDR3 is 11 residues. Germline CDR1 MDHEN, CDR2 SYDVKM. The CDR3 sequence is CASSSYRGHVF. CDR3 DNA sequence: TGTGCCAGCAGTTCTTACAGGGGGCACGTCTTT. The full variable domain, completed using reference TRBV28 and TRBJ1-1, is DVKVTQSSRYLVKRTGEKVFLECVQDMDHENMFWYRQDPGLGLRLIYFSYDVKMKEKGDIPEGYSVSREKKERFSLILESASTNQTSMYLCASSSYRGHVFGQGTRLTVV.

The CDR3 DNA reads TGTGCCAGCAGCCCGGGGGGCAGTGTTAGCAATCAGCCCCAGCATTTT. Translation: CASSPGGSVSNQPQHF. The chain couples TRBV7-2 to TRBJ1-5; D may be TRBD1 (6 bases). The ends were cut back, 5 bases at V and 0 bases at J, with 14 bases in the middle. This CDR3 has 16 residues. CDR1 is SGHTA and CDR2 is FQGNSA in the germline V gene.